The rows below give T cell receptor beta chains drawn from one sample of a study of cytomegalovirus exposure and HLA in healthy donors. Clones were sequenced by immunoSEQ multiplex PCR, and TCRdb holds only the in-frame ones, with some missing. The table lists 90,000 or so clones, about four fifths of them singletons. Sequencing input: PBMCs. These receptor sequences come from a middle-aged man in good health and CMV-seropositive. CDR3s include the opening cysteine and the closing phenylalanine or tryptophan. A D gene is named only where the DNA matches it firmly. Clone size appears in some rows only: once, few, many, or a class for an expanded clone.

V	J	D	size	CDR3	DNA
TRBV4-1	TRBJ2-2	TRBD2	-	CASSHASGTNTGELFF	TGCGCCAGCAGCCATGCTAGCGGGACGAACACCGGGGAGCTGTTTTTT
TRBV2	TRBJ1-5	-	-	CASSVEQAIRNQPQHF	TGTGCCAGCAGTGTTGAACAGGCCATACGCAATCAGCCCCAGCATTTT
TRBV30	TRBJ2-7	TRBD2	once	CAWEKREGRDSPEQYF	TGTGCCTGGGAAAAGCGGGAGGGCCGTGACTCTCCCGAGCAGTACTTC
TRBV5-1	TRBJ1-3	-	-	CASSAVSSGNTIYF	TGCGCCAGCAGCGCGGTGAGCTCTGGAAACACCATATATTTT
TRBV4-3	TRBJ2-7	-	-	CASSQDSGAEQYF	TGCGCCAGCAGCCAAGATTCTGGGGCCGAGCAGTACTTC
TRBV6-1	TRBJ2-6	-	few	CASSGQLSSGANGLTF	TGTGCCAGCAGTGGACAGTTGAGCTCTGGGGCCAACGGCCTGACTTTC
TRBV6-5	TRBJ2-1	TRBD2	-	CASTQTSGLYNEQFF	TGTGCCAGCACCCAGACTAGCGGGCTTTACAATGAGCAGTTCTTC
TRBV15	TRBJ2-1	-	-	CATSSSQGSSDEQFF	TGTGCCACCAGCAGTTCTCAAGGTAGCAGCGATGAGCAGTTCTTC
TRBV5-4	TRBJ2-1	-	-	CASSLGADNEQFF	TGTGCCAGCAGCTTAGGGGCAGATAATGAGCAGTTCTTC
TRBV5-1	TRBJ1-6	-	-	CASSLDRNNSPLHF	TGCGCCAGCAGCTTGGACAGAAATAATTCACCCCTCCACTTT
TRBV5-8	TRBJ2-7	-	-	CASSLGRNEQYF	TGTGCCAGCAGCTTGGGGCGGAACGAGCAGTACTTC
TRBV6-6	TRBJ2-1	-	-	CASSPPGQWFF	TGTGCCAGCAGTCCTCCGGGACAATGGTTCTTC
TRBV9	TRBJ2-1	-	-	CASSVYLSYNEQFF	TGTGCCAGCAGCGTCTATCTTTCCTACAATGAGCAGTTCTTC
TRBV30	TRBJ2-7	TRBD2	once	CAWSVHGRVSYEQYF	TGTGCCTGGAGTGTACACGGGAGGGTCTCCTACGAGCAGTACTTC
TRBV11-2	TRBJ2-1	-	-	CASSPGVDYNEQFF	TGTGCCAGCAGCCCAGGGGTGGACTACAATGAGCAGTTCTTC
TRBV2	TRBJ1-2	TRBD1	-	CASIKTIQGQGAGGYTF	TGTGCCAGCATAAAAACCATCCAGGGACAGGGGGCTGGTGGCTACACCTTC
TRBV12-2	TRBJ2-2	-	-	CASRLGTGLTGELFF	TGTGCAAGTCGCCTGGGGACAGGACTAACCGGGGAGCTGTTTTTT
TRBV15	TRBJ1-2	-	-	CATSRDSVGRPYGYTF	TGTGCCACCAGCAGAGATTCAGTTGGCCGTCCCTATGGCTACACCTTC
TRBV6-1	TRBJ1-5	-	-	CASSAGDDQPQHF	TGTGCCAGCAGTGCCGGTGATGATCAGCCCCAGCATTTT
TRBV14	TRBJ2-7	-	-	CASSYSYEQYF	TGTGCCAGCAGCTACTCCTACGAGCAGTACTTC